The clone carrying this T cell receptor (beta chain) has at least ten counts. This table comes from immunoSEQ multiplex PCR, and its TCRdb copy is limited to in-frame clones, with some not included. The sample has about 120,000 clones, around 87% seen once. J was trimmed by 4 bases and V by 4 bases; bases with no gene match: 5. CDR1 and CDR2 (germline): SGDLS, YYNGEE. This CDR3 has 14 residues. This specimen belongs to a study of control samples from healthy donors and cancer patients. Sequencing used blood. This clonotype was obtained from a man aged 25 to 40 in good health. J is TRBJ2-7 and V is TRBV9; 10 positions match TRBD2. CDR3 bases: TGTGCCAGCAGCCCCCGGACTAGCGGATACGAGCAGTACTTC. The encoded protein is CASSPRTSGYEQYF.